Following are 21 T cell receptor beta chains from one sample sequenced in a study of spatial heterogeneity in lung cancer. This sample's time point: blood at routine non-recurrence follow-up after resection. The input material, whole RNA from tumor, nontumor lung or frozen PBMC, was sequenced unsorted. One entry per CDR3 protein results from TCRdb running MiXCR on the 5' RACE reads. The table lists roughly 120,000 distinct CDR3 sequences, 9.5% to 15% of them singletons. The sample here was PBMCs, taken at follow-up. The receptors originated from a male donor with early-stage non-small cell lung cancer.

This clonotype was seen only a few times. The chain employs TRBV7-6 and TRBJ1-5, with a tentative D call TRBD1 (6 bases). The CDR3 is 13 amino acids. Germline-derived CDR1 and CDR2 are SGHVS and FNYEAQ. V was pared by 5 bases and J by 5 bases, with 10 bases between. The CDR3 here is CASSSGGHQPQHF. CDR3 bases: TGTGCCAGCAGCAGCGGGGGGCATCAGCCCCAGCATTTT.

This rearrangement joins TRBV7-9 to TRBJ1-2, with no clear D. This CDR3 has 13 amino acids. V lost 5 bases and J 2 bases, leaving 9 bases between the germline ends. Germline V lookup: CDR1 SEHNR, CDR2 FQNEAQ (reference sequence). CDR3 sequence: CASSIQLNYGYTF. The DNA for the CDR3 is TGTGCCAGCAGCATACAGTTAAACTATGGCTACACCTTC. Supplemented by reference TRBV7-9 and TRBJ1-2, the full variable domain reads DTGVSQNPRHKITKRGQNVTFRCDPISEHNRLYWYRQTLGQGPEFLTYFQNEAQLEKSRLLSDRFSAERPKGSFSTLEIQRTEQGDSAMYLCASSIQLNYGYTFGSGTRLTVV.

This clonotype was seen a handful of times. The rearrangement links TRBV7-2 to TRBJ2-2, with D maybe TRBD2 (6 bases). The CDR3 spans 15 residues. Germline CDR1 SGHTA, CDR2 FQGNSA. V lost 1 base to trimming and J lost 6 bases, with 12 bases between them. This chain's CDR3 is CASSLVASAPGELFF. The CDR3 DNA reads as TGTGCCAGCAGCTTAGTAGCTAGCGCGCCCGGGGAGCTGTTTTTT.

This clonotype was recorded many times. The chain employs TRBV29-1 and TRBJ2-1; TRBD1 matches at 8 bases. Germline CDR1 and CDR2: SQVTM and ANQGSEA. V lost 4 bases, J lost 6 bases, and 8 bases stayed unmatched. This CDR3 contains 14 residues. The CDR3 loop is CSVGGQGAINEQFF. The CDR3 DNA sequence: TGCAGCGTTGGGGGGCAGGGGGCGATCAATGAGCAGTTCTTC.

This clonotype was picked up many times. J is TRBJ1-5 and V is TRBV10-3, with D perhaps TRBD1 (5 bases). The V end was cut by 5 bases, the J end by 4 bases, with 15 bases between. The length of the CDR3 is 15 residues. Germline assignment: CDR1 ENHRY and CDR2 SYGVKD. The CDR3 bases are TGTGCCATCAGTCCCCACTTGACAGTGAATCAGCCCCAGCATTTT. As protein: CAISPHLTVNQPQHF.

This clonotype was recorded many times. This sequence joins TRBV11-2 and TRBJ2-7; a weak D match, TRBD1 (5 bases). The CDR3 sequence is 12 residues long. Trimming removed 5 bases from V and 4 bases from J, with 9 bases in between. CDR1 and CDR2 (germline): SGHAT, FQNNGV. CDR3 DNA sequence: TGTGCCAGCAGCACCTCAGGGTACGAGCAGTACTTC. Protein product: CASSTSGYEQYF.

In this sample, this clonotype turned up many times. The V and J genes are TRBV9 and TRBJ1-1, with no clear D. CDR1 is SGDLS, CDR2 YYNGEE, per germline. V lost 2 bases and J lost 4, with 12 bases in between. CDR3 length equals 14 residues. Here the CDR3 DNA reads TGTGCCAGCAGCGTCGGATCCTTAAGCACTGAAGCTTTCTTT. Protein sequence: CASSVGSLSTEAFF.

CDR3 region: CASSLAGGGEKLFF. CDR3 coding DNA: TGTGCCAGCAGCTTAGCAGGGGGCGGTGAAAAACTGTTTTTT. The rearrangement uses TRBV7-9 and TRBJ1-4, with 7 bases identical to TRBD1. There are 14 residues in the CDR3. In germline, CDR1 is SEHNR, CDR2 FQNEAQ (reference sequence). V was pared by 0 bases and J by 7 bases, with 2 bases of the junction left unmatched.

Written as DNA, the CDR3 is TGTGCCAGCAGTCAGTCGGGTGTCACCGGGGAGCTGTTTTTT. This translates into CASSQSGVTGELFF. The chain combines TRBV2 with TRBJ2-2; no reliable D call. Trimming took off 5 bases at V and 4 bases at J, with 11 bases between the two ends. Germline CDR1 SNHLY, CDR2 FYNNEI. This CDR3 region has 14 residues.

In nucleotides, the CDR3 is TGTGCCAGCAGCCTGACAGGGGGCAGTGAGACCCAGTACTTC. Its translation: CASSLTGGSETQYF. The chain employs TRBV5-6 and TRBJ2-5, with 10 bases identical to TRBD1. The CDR3 is 14 amino acids. Looked up from germline, CDR1 is SGHDT and CDR2 is YYEEEE. The V segment lost 4 bases and the J segment 5 bases; nucleotides outside the gene matches: 5.

This clonotype was seen ten or more times. V usage is TRBV29-1 and J usage is TRBJ2-4, with D unresolved. The V end was cut by 2 bases, the J end by 0 bases, with 5 bases between. Germline V gene sequence: CDR1 SQVTM, CDR2 ANQGSEA. The CDR3 length is 13 residues. CDR3 residues: CSVEPLAKNIQYF. The CDR3 nucleotides are TGCAGCGTTGAACCGCTAGCCAAAAACATTCAGTACTTC.

This clonotype was seen only a few times. DNA for the CDR3: TGCGCCAGCAGCTTGAAAACTGGCGGGGGGGCCGGAGAGACCCAGTACTTC. Translating gives CASSLKTGGGAGETQYF. The chain couples TRBV5-1 to TRBJ2-5; TRBD2 aligns across 9 bases. The V segment lost 1 base and the J segment 4 bases; nucleotides outside the gene matches: 11. There are 17 residues in the CDR3. Germline CDR1 is SGHRS and CDR2 is YFSETQ.

J is TRBJ2-1 and V is TRBV9, with 7 bases identical to TRBD2. With 0 bases clipped from V and 5 bases from J, the junction kept 8 bases outside the gene matches. Per germline, CDR1 SGDLS and CDR2 YYNGEE. The CDR3 is 16 amino acids. The CDR3 region has the DNA TGTGCCAGCAGCGTAGCTGGCCTAGCGGCCAACAATGAGCAGTTCTTC. Translation gives CASSVAGLAANNEQFF.

The chain joins TRBV12-3 or TRBV12-4 to TRBJ2-5; 7 nucleotides line up with TRBD2. Unmatched junction bases numbered 10, after V lost 3 bases and J lost 9 bases. The CDR3 has 14 residues. CDR3 nucleotides: TGTGCCAGCAGTTTCTCGGGGGGTAGTGGGTCCCAGTACTTC. Its protein is CASSFSGGSGSQYF.

This rearrangement joins TRBV20-1 to TRBJ1-1; D might be TRBD1 (6 bases). The germline V gene has CDR1 DFQATT and CDR2 SNEGSKA (reference sequence). CDR3 size: 13 residues. V lost 6 bases and J 3 bases, leaving 14 bases between the germline ends. CDR3 amino acids: CSAKGGSDTEAFF. Written as DNA, the CDR3 is TGCAGTGCCAAAGGGGGGTCTGACACTGAAGCTTTCTTT.

The CDR3 here is CASRGGKETQYF. CDR3 nucleotides: TGTGCCAGCAGGGGGGGGAAAGAGACCCAGTACTTC. V usage is TRBV7-9 and J usage is TRBJ2-5; TRBD2 aligns across 7 bases. Germline loops: CDR1 SEHNR, CDR2 FQNEAQ (reference sequence). The CDR3 is 12 amino acids. With V trimmed by 6 bases and J by 3 bases, 1 base remained unmatched.

Ten or more counts support this clonotype. The chain joins TRBV11-2 to TRBJ1-2; no clear D. Germline V CDR1 and CDR2: SGHAT, FQNNGV. V lost 2 bases and J lost 8, with 9 bases in between. The length of the CDR3 is 12 residues. Written as DNA, the CDR3 is TGTGCCAGCAGCTTATTCTCATCGGGCTACACCTTC. Translating it yields CASSLFSSGYTF.

The rearrangement joins TRBV24-1 to TRBJ2-5; TRBD2 matches at 9 bases. Germline lookup yields CDR1 KGHDR and CDR2 SFDVKD. There are 14 residues in the CDR3. With V trimmed by 3 bases and J by 4 bases, 2 bases remained unmatched. The CDR3 coding sequence is TGTGCCACCAGTGATGTAGCGGGGGTAGAGACCCAGTACTTC. This gives the protein CATSDVAGVETQYF.

In this sample, this clonotype turned up a few times. The V gene is TRBV20-1, the J gene TRBJ2-2; D gene uncertain. Germline CDR1 is DFQATT and CDR2 is SNEGSKA (reference sequence). V was trimmed by 6 bases and J by 4 bases, leaving 9 bases between them. This CDR3 contains 12 residues. As DNA, the CDR3 is TGCAGTGCCCCCGACTTCACCGGGGAGCTGTTTTTT. It yields the protein CSAPDFTGELFF.

This clonotype has only a few counts. The chain is built from TRBV6-2 or TRBV6-3 and TRBJ2-7; TRBD1 agrees at 8 bases. With V trimmed by 6 bases and J by 3 bases, 4 bases remained unmatched. This CDR3 has 13 amino acids. Germline V gene lookup returns CDR1 MNHEY and CDR2 SVGEGT. CDR3 nucleotides: TGTGCCAGCAGAACGACAGGGGACTACGAGCAGTACTTC. Protein sequence: CASRTTGDYEQYF.

This clonotype was observed at least ten times. The chain uses TRBV21-1 and TRBJ1-5; TRBD1 reflects the table's D call only, with no check against the DNA. TRBV21-1 has pseudogene status. The CDR3 runs to 19 residues. DNA of the CDR3: TGTGCCAGCAGCGAACAAACCGGACAGGGGAGGGTGAGCAATCAGCCCCAGCATTTT. As protein: CASSEQTGQGRVSNQPQHF.